This TCR beta chain was observed in a study of early T cells in non-severe SARS-CoV-2 infection. From the 5' RACE reads, TCRdb called clonotypes with MiXCR, one entry per CDR3 protein. The sample shows approximately 66,000 distinct CDR3 sequences, around 13% of them seen only once. The table lists this clonotype with a few counts. This TCR was recovered from an adult who was a healthcare worker with PCR-confirmed SARS-CoV-2 infection or an uninfected control (not recorded which). The donor label of this sample is uncertain. The input for sequencing was whole blood, taken at baseline.

In nucleotides, the CDR3 is TGTGCCAGCAGCGCGGCTGCCTCAGGGAGCACTGAAGCTTTCTTT. Protein sequence: CASSAAASGSTEAFF. This sequence joins TRBV5-4 and TRBJ1-1; D perhaps matches TRBD1 (5 bases). Trimming shortened V by 4 bases and J by 4 bases, and 17 bases separated the two germline ends. The CDR3 runs 15 residues. The V gene's germline CDR1 is SGHNT and CDR2 YYREEE (reference sequence).